These T cell receptor beta chains were read from a single sample in a study of cytomegalovirus exposure and HLA in healthy donors. Generated by immunoSEQ multiplex PCR, the TCRdb table keeps only in-frame clones and is missing some. The repertoire holds 95,000 to 150,000 clones, over 15% seen once, with roughly 2% in the top ten. Specimen: PBMCs. These receptors originate from a woman between 18 and 30 years old in good health and CMV-seronegative. CDR3s include the opening cysteine and the closing phenylalanine or tryptophan.

V,J,CDR3
TRBV7-3,TRBJ1-1,CASSLDRANTEAFF
TRBV7-8,TRBJ2-2,CASSAGRSSSNTGELFF
TRBV27,TRBJ2-3,CASSLVGRGTDTQYF
TRBV7-2,TRBJ2-5,CASSLRWGVKTQYF
TRBV30,TRBJ2-2,CAWSAPDRALLGWELFF
TRBV6-5,TRBJ1-5,CASRPDSSNQPQHF
TRBV2,TRBJ2-1,CASSELEGGFYNEQFF
TRBV7-9,TRBJ2-7,CASSPRGLFYEQYF
TRBV2,TRBJ2-7,CASSESSVDEQYF
TRBV27,TRBJ2-7,CASSFGSGAYEQYF
TRBV14,TRBJ2-3,CASSHEREMGTQYF
TRBV7-9,TRBJ2-7,CASSYSGTGNYEQYF
TRBV6-6,TRBJ2-3,CASSQSRGHADTQYF
TRBV30,TRBJ2-1,CAWYEQGSYNEQFF
TRBV28,TRBJ2-7,CASSPTQTGGYEQYF
TRBV2,TRBJ2-7,CASSEGGGLYEQYF
TRBV13,TRBJ1-6,CASSWDRYNSPLHF
TRBV28,TRBJ2-3,CASSGAPTDTQYF
TRBV7-9,TRBJ1-4,CASSLTGEFNEKLFF
TRBV4-3,TRBJ2-3,CASSQVGRGATDTQYF
TRBV19,TRBJ1-1,CASRQNTEAFF
TRBV27,TRBJ2-3,CASSPGGQTQYF
TRBV10-3,TRBJ1-1,CAISGEIDTEAFF
TRBV7-2,TRBJ1-4,CASSLDSSLATNEKLFF
TRBV7-9,TRBJ1-1,CASSQSGERTEAFF
TRBV27,TRBJ2-7,CASSPGDREVNEQYF
TRBV11-2,TRBJ2-7,CASSLDLGLLYEQYF
TRBV2,TRBJ2-7,CASTGGRFYEQYF
TRBV4-2,TRBJ1-4,CASSQGTGEDEKLFF
TRBV6-5,TRBJ1-2,CASSYSNSGASYGYTF
TRBV30,TRBJ2-7,CAWSYLAGISYEQYF
TRBV28,TRBJ1-5,CASSPITPAGSDQPQHF
TRBV6-5,TRBJ2-1,CASTDSINEQFF
TRBV19,TRBJ2-1,CASSERLAPRRNEQFF
TRBV28,TRBJ1-5,CASSFLPGDRQPQHF
TRBV9,TRBJ2-1,CASGEAGVSYNEQFF
TRBV28,TRBJ2-7,CASSLSGRTYEQYF
TRBV2,TRBJ1-3,CASSEGQGSGNTIYF
TRBV30,TRBJ1-2,CAWWRSYGYTF
TRBV28,TRBJ2-1,CANQLAPHPLNEQFF
TRBV5-1,TRBJ2-6,CASSLNRGLAGVSGANVLTF
TRBV6-6,TRBJ1-2,CASTYTRGGLYGYTF
TRBV7-6,TRBJ2-1,CASSLVWSGGYNEQFF
TRBV7-9,TRBJ1-5,CASSLGGRNQPQHF
TRBV21-1,TRBJ2-5,CASSKVPPTSGGAETQYF
TRBV19,TRBJ1-5,CASSLARNSNQPQHF
TRBV6-5,TRBJ1-1,CASSKTGVRTEAFF
TRBV5-4,TRBJ2-3,CASSLLSRGSTDTQYF
TRBV7-9,TRBJ1-2,CASSLPGTGLGRDYGYTF
TRBV6-5,TRBJ2-2,CATAGTLNTGELFF
TRBV5-6,TRBJ2-3,CASSLEMGGGLTDTQYF
TRBV7-6,TRBJ2-2,CASSSGLAGGLTGELFF
TRBV19,TRBJ1-4,CASSFNEKLFF
TRBV6-5,TRBJ1-1,CASSQTGVGTEAFF
TRBV9,TRBJ2-2,CASSVATEGVDTGELFF
TRBV4-2,TRBJ2-5,CASSQGLAGGQTQYF
TRBV29-1,TRBJ2-5,CSVGGTRETQYF
TRBV28,TRBJ2-2,CASSSEGQGLTGELFF